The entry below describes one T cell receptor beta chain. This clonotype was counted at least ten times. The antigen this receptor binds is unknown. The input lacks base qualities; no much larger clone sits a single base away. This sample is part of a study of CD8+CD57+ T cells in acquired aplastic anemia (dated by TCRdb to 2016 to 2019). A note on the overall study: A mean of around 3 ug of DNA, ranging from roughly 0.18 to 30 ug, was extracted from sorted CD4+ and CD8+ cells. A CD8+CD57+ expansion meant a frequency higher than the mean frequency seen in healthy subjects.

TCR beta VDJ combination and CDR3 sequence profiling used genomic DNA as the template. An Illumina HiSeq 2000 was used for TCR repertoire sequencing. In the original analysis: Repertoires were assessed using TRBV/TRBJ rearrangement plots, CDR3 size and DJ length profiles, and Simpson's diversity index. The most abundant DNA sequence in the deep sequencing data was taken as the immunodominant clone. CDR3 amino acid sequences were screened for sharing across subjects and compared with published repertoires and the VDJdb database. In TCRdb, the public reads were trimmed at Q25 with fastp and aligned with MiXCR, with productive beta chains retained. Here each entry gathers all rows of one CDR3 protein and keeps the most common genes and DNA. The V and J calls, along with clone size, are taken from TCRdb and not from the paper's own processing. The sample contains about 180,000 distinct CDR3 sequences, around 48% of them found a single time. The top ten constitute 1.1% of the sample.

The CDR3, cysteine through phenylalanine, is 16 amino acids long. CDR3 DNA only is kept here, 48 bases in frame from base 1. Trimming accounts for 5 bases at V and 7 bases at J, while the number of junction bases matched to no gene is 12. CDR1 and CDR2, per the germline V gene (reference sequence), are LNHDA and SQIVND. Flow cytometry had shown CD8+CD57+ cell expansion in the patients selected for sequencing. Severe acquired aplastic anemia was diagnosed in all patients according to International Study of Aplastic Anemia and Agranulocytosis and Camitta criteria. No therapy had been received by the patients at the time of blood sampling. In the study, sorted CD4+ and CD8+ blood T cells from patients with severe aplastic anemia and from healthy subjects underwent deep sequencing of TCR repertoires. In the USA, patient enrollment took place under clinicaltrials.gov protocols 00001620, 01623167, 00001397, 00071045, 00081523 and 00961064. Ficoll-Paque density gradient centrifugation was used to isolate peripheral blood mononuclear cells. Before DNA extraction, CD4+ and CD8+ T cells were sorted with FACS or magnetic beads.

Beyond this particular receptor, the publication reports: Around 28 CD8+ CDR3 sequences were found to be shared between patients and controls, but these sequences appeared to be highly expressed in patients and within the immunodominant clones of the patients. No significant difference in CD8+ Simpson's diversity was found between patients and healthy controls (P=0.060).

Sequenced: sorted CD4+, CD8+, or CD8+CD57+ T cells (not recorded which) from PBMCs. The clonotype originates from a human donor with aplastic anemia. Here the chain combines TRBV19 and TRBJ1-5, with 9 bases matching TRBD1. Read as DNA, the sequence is TGTGCCAGTAGTGCGTTACAGGGGGCTAGGGGGCAGCCCCAGCATTTT. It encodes CASSALQGARGQPQHF.